This TCR beta chain was obtained from a study of response to subunit inactivated influenza vaccine. General study findings and limits: Seasonal influenza vaccination, on each occasion, was suggested by the authors to recruit few new T cells.

Using its own MiXCR run on the RT-PCR reads, TCRdb lists one record per CDR3 protein. The table shows around 480,000 distinct CDR3 sequences, with about a tenth occurring only once. This clonotype was found a few times. The antigen remains unidentified. Sequenced here: PBMCs from blood, sampled about 40 days after vaccination. The sequence derives from a man aged 45-60 years who received an inactivated influenza vaccine.

The CDR3 loop reads CASSLLRLAAVDTQYF. The CDR3 bases are TGTGCCAGCAGCCTCTTAAGGCTAGCTGCCGTAGATACGCAGTATTTT. The chain recombines TRBV7-8 with TRBJ2-3, with D perhaps matching TRBD2 (5 bases). Per germline, CDR1 SGHVS and CDR2 FQNEAQ. The CDR3 length is 16 residues. V dropped 5 bases and J dropped 5 bases, with 20 bases sitting between them.